This TCR beta chain was recorded in a study of beta chain features in type 1 diabetes. To note about this clone: Its antigen is as yet unknown.

Findings and caveats of the study: Among all four CD4+ subsets, Type 1 diabetes patients had TCRB CDR3s that were moderately but significantly shorter.

This CDR3 contains 14 residues. V shed 8 bases and J 5 bases; nucleotides not matched to a gene: 10. Looked up from germline, CDR1 is MDHEN and CDR2 is SYDVKM. Reverse transcription of all isolated RNA meant that expressed TCRB transcripts were sequenced. Method: immunoSEQ multiplex PCR; TCRdb's copy keeps in-frame clones and lacks some. This repertoire shows roughly 280,000 clones, roughly 25% found once; its top ten account for 0.012%. Sequencing was carried out using naive CD4+ T cells from blood. The chain joins TRBV28 to TRBJ1-2; TRBD1 matches 8 bases. The sequence came from a young woman with type 1 diabetes. The DNA for the CDR3 is TGTGCCAGCCGGGCAGGGGGCTTCTTGTATGGCTACACCTTC. This sequence encodes CASRAGGFLYGYTF.